This T cell receptor (beta chain) was found in a study of identifying expanded T cells in peripheral blood. Profiled with immunoSEQ multiplex PCR; TCRdb holds only in-frame clones, not every one. The profile covers approximately 100,000 clones, with about 87% appearing a single time and about 4% taken by the ten largest. The CDR3 consists of 15 residues. Germline loops: CDR1 SGHRS, CDR2 YFSETQ. V lost 10 bases to trimming and J lost 5 bases, with 22 bases between them. The sequenced material came from blood. The clonotype was recovered from a person aged 18 to 70 in good health. The chain couples TRBV5-1 to TRBJ1-5, with D tentatively TRBD1 (5 bases). The CDR3: CALDRDEHLDQPQHF. CDR3 DNA: TGCGCCCTCGACCGGGACGAACATTTGGATCAGCCCCAGCATTTT.